These 3 T cell receptor beta chains share one sample of origin, sequenced in a study of beta chain features in type 1 diabetes. Expressed TCRB transcripts were sequenced because the entire RNA isolate underwent reverse transcription. Sequencing was performed with immunoSEQ multiplex PCR; in TCRdb, only in-frame clones are kept and a portion is missing. The sample has some 45,000 clones, around 50% seen once. Sequencing was performed on Tregs from blood. These receptors came from a woman aged 18-29 years in good health.

This chain uses TRBV5-1 with TRBJ2-7; TRBD2 agrees at 7 bases. V lost 3 bases to trimming and J lost 5 bases; unmatched junction nucleotides: 11. Germline lookup yields CDR1 SGHRS and CDR2 YFSETQ. This CDR3 is 15 amino acids long. In nucleotides, the CDR3 is TGCGCCAGCAGCTCCCGAACGGGCGGGAGTCACGAGCAGTACTTC. Translating it yields CASSSRTGGSHEQYF.

For this clone: At one end, the junction sequence differs from germline, possibly due to a read error. This rearrangement joins TRBV5-1 to TRBJ2-1; the match to TRBD2 covers 13 bases. The CDR3 consists of 15 residues. The germline V gene encodes CDR1 SGHRS and CDR2 YFSETQ. CDR3 residues: CASLRTSGSEHEQLF. In nucleotides, the CDR3 is TGCGCCAGCCTACGGACTAGCGGGAGCGAACATGAGCAGCTCTTC. Combining the CDR3 with reference TRBV5-1 and TRBJ2-1 gives the whole variable domain KAGVTQTPRYLIKTRGQQVTLSCSPISGHRSVSWYQQTPGQGLQFLFEYFSETQRNKGNFPGRFSGRQFSNSRSEMNVSTLELGDSALYLCASLRTSGSEHEQLFGPGTRLTVL.

V is TRBV14 and J is TRBJ2-1; 8 bases map to TRBD2. This CDR3 has 15 amino acids. In germline, CDR1 is SGHDN, CDR2 FVKESK. The V and J ends lost 4 bases and 2 bases, in that order; junction bases with no gene match: 4. CDR3 region: CASSLAGTTYNEQFF. CDR3 sequence (DNA): TGTGCCAGCAGCCTAGCGGGAACGACCTACAATGAGCAGTTCTTC. The full variable domain, its missing parts supplied by reference TRBV14 and TRBJ2-1, is EAGVTQFPSHSVIEKGQTVTLRCDPISGHDNLYWYRRVMGKEIKFLLHFVKESKQDESGMPNNRFLAERTGGTYSTLKVQPAELEDSGVYFCASSLAGTTYNEQFFGPGTRLTVL.